This is a list of T cell receptor beta chains from one sample in a study of siplizumab effects on memory and regulatory T cells. These receptors' targets are unknown. Here immunoSEQ multiplex PCR was the method, and the copy in TCRdb shows in-frame clones only, minus some. The sample includes over 11,000 clones, approximately 49% seen only once; the top ten take roughly 10%. Specimen: CFSE-low (dividing) CD4+ T cells sorted from an allogeneic mixed lymphocyte reaction. The receptors originated from a human donor in good health; the cells came from an allogeneic mixed lymphocyte reaction. Both conserved end residues are trimmed from each CDR3.

V gene: TRBV6-5; CDR3 protein: ASSPTGQRTQY
V gene: TRBV5-1; CDR3 protein: ASSLGGVLVTEAF
V gene: TRBV20-1; CDR3 protein: SASGRVVQY
V gene: TRBV19; CDR3 protein: ASTFRTGLGGTEAF
V gene: TRBV27; CDR3 protein: ASSLPGRTEAF
V gene: TRBV6-1; CDR3 protein: ASSASGGSPLH
V gene: TRBV10-1; CDR3 protein: ASWGRSAGGKNEQY
V gene: TRBV19; CDR3 protein: ASKNSRNLNTEAF
V gene: TRBV18; CDR3 protein: ASSPLGTGVVETQY
V gene: TRBV2; CDR3 protein: ASSLGAGGRDTQY
V gene: TRBV2; CDR3 protein: ASAPRLAGAGELF
V gene: TRBV27; CDR3 protein: ASSTRQGVNYGYT
V gene: TRBV30; CDR3 protein: AWTEDMNTEAF
V gene: TRBV7-6; CDR3 protein: ASSAGTGGTGELF
V gene: TRBV18; CDR3 protein: ASSASGGTEAF
V gene: TRBV5-1; CDR3 protein: ASSSGRELGHVYEQY
V gene: TRBV5-1; CDR3 protein: ASSHGTGERNTEAF
V gene: TRBV7-2; CDR3 protein: ASSSRGTSEQY
V gene: TRBV7-9; CDR3 protein: ANQPDTQY
V gene: TRBV19; CDR3 protein: ASSMAYNQPQH
V gene: TRBV6-6; CDR3 protein: ASSYGTRSGNTIY
V gene: TRBV7-3; CDR3 protein: ASSLTRVDTQY
V gene: TRBV6-6; CDR3 protein: ASGRGTASTDTQY
V gene: TRBV21-1; CDR3 protein: ASSTLYWGKDNSPLH
V gene: TRBV19; CDR3 protein: ASSIGPNSAYGYT
V gene: TRBV10-3; CDR3 protein: AIRDLKGHGYT
V gene: TRBV21-1; CDR3 protein: ASSNRVRSIPYNEQF
V gene: TRBV6-1; CDR3 protein: ASSEARGEQF
V gene: TRBV5-3; CDR3 protein: ARSFRDRGLFYTEAF
V gene: TRBV15; CDR3 protein: ATSRGRGPATNEKLF
V gene: TRBV19; CDR3 protein: ASRKTQEKGTQY
V gene: TRBV6-5; CDR3 protein: ASRSGTGSRPQH
V gene: TRBV12-5; CDR3 protein: ASRAGELF
V gene: TRBV30; CDR3 protein: AWRGGNTEAF
V gene: TRBV30; CDR3 protein: AWSQASRGEQF
V gene: TRBV11-3; CDR3 protein: ASSFRGARGNYEQY
V gene: TRBV6-6; CDR3 protein: ASSYHQGGNTEAF
V gene: TRBV5-1; CDR3 protein: ASSLARGSAQETQY
V gene: TRBV11-1; CDR3 protein: ASSLTGGRTEAF